These 11 T cell receptor beta chains came from one sample sequenced in a study of neurological immune-mediated disorders. Described time point: longitudinal time-point 2. TCRdb fed the 5' RACE reads into MiXCR, producing one record per CDR3 protein. In the table there are some 48,000 distinct CDR3 sequences, around 13% of which are singletons. Sequenced sample: PBMCs. These TCRs come from a male donor with HTLV-1-associated myelopathy (HAM/TSP).

This clonotype was detected ten times or more. This chain joins TRBV20-1 and TRBJ2-3; tentative D call: TRBD1 (7 bases). The CDR3 is 14 residues long. V was pared by 6 bases and J by 1 base, with 14 bases between. Germline values: CDR1 DFQATT, CDR2 SNEGSKA (reference sequence). Written as DNA, the CDR3 is TGCAGTGCCGGAGGGGGCTTGGGCACAGATACGCAGTATTTT. This gives the protein CSAGGGLGTDTQYF.

The chain couples TRBV15 to TRBJ2-1; D gene uncertain. The CDR3 runs 13 residues. Germline lookup yields CDR1 LNHNV and CDR2 YYDKDF (reference sequence). V lost 3 bases and J 8 bases, leaving 11 bases between the germline ends. The CDR3 DNA follows: TGTGCCACCAGCAGGCAGAATGGCGATGAGCAGTTCTTC. Protein: CATSRQNGDEQFF.

This clonotype was seen many times. The chain has TRBV20-1 and TRBJ1-6; D ambiguous. The CDR3 is made up of 11 amino acids. CDR1 and CDR2 from the germline V gene are DFQATT and SNEGSKA (reference sequence). The DNA of the CDR3 is TGCAGCTCAATGGGTAATTCACCCCTCCACTTT. It translates to CSSMGNSPLHF.

This clonotype was recorded at least ten times. V usage is TRBV5-4 and J usage is TRBJ2-7, with D hard to call. V was shortened by 0 bases and J by 5 bases, with 15 bases between the two germline ends. The CDR3 runs 15 residues. Germline CDR1 and CDR2: SGHNT and YYREEE (reference sequence). Written as DNA, the CDR3 is TGTGCCAGCAGCTTGGCTGGTTTGTCGCGGAACGAGCAGTACTTC. Its translation is CASSLAGLSRNEQYF.

This clonotype was detected only a few times. Being one base from a much bigger clone, this may be a read error. The chain links TRBV5-1 to TRBJ1-1, with D unclear. Germline CDR1 reads SGHRS; CDR2 reads YFSETQ. V shed 0 bases and J shed 1 base, with 7 bases lying between them. The CDR3 is 14 amino acids. CDR3 sequence reads: CASSLDGENTEAFF. CDR3 sequence (DNA): TGCGCCAGCAGCTTGGACGGGGAGAACACTGAAGCTTTCTTT. The full variable domain, completed using reference TRBV5-1 and TRBJ1-1, is KAGVTQTPRYLIKTRGQQVTLSCSPISGHRSVSWYQQTPGQGLQFLFEYFSETQRNKGNFPGRFSGRQFSNSRSEMNVSTLELGDSALYLCASSLDGENTEAFFGQGTRLTVV.

This clonotype appeared many times. The gene calls are TRBV28 and TRBJ2-1, with 8 nucleotides matching TRBD2. From germline, CDR1 is MDHEN and CDR2 SYDVKM. There are 15 residues in the CDR3. The J segment lost 2 bases and the V segment lost 3 bases, leaving 3 bases of the junction unmatched. CDR3 sequence: CASSLSGLAYNEQFF. In nucleotides, the CDR3 is TGTGCCAGCAGTTTGTCGGGACTAGCCTACAATGAGCAGTTCTTC.

This clonotype came up many times. The chain employs TRBV7-2 and TRBJ2-7; D is perhaps TRBD1 (5 bases). Germline V gives CDR1 SGHTA, CDR2 FQGNSA. This CDR3 spans 14 amino acids. With 1 base removed from V and 6 bases from J, the gap between germline ends came to 13 bases. For the CDR3, the DNA is TGTGCCAGCAGCTTAGTAGCTGGGGCCCTCGAGCAGTACTTC. This encodes CASSLVAGALEQYF.

This clonotype has at least ten counts. The chain combines TRBV5-1 with TRBJ1-1, with D maybe TRBD1 (5 bases). Germline values: CDR1 SGHRS, CDR2 YFSETQ. Trimming took 2 bases from V and 1 from J, leaving 15 bases between them. This CDR3 region has 16 residues. The CDR3 protein is CASSFGVNTGNTEAFF. CDR3 bases: TGCGCCAGCAGCTTTGGGGTAAATACAGGGAACACTGAAGCTTTCTTT.

This clonotype has ten or more counts. The V call is TRBV5-1, the J call TRBJ2-2; 8 bases match TRBD1. The germline gives CDR1 SGHRS, CDR2 YFSETQ. The J segment lost 6 bases and the V segment lost 3 bases, leaving 7 bases of the junction unmatched. This CDR3 has 15 residues. The CDR3 loop is CASSSGQGDAGELFF. The CDR3 nucleotides read TGCGCCAGCAGCTCCGGACAGGGCGACGCCGGGGAGCTGTTTTTT. Full variable domain (rest looked up from reference TRBV5-1 and TRBJ2-2): KAGVTQTPRYLIKTRGQQVTLSCSPISGHRSVSWYQQTPGQGLQFLFEYFSETQRNKGNFPGRFSGRQFSNSRSEMNVSTLELGDSALYLCASSSGQGDAGELFFGEGSRLTVL.

The V gene is TRBV12-3 or TRBV12-4, the J gene TRBJ2-3; D not resolved. This CDR3 region has 14 residues. Trimming pared 3 bases from V and 3 bases from J, leaving 10 bases between. The CDR3 spells CASSFEGRTDTQYF. Written as DNA, the CDR3 is TGTGCCAGCAGTTTCGAAGGGCGTACAGATACGCAGTATTTT.

This clonotype has ten or more counts. The chain joins TRBV5-6 to TRBJ1-6; D may be TRBD1 (5 bases). Trimming removed 1 base at V and 7 bases at J, with 12 bases between. The CDR3 sequence is 15 residues long. Germline loops: CDR1 SGHDT, CDR2 YYEEEE. The CDR3 here is CASSLRAGWNSPLHF. The CDR3 nucleotides read TGTGCCAGCAGCTTGAGGGCAGGGTGGAATTCACCCCTCCACTTT.